The entry below describes one T cell receptor beta chain. Its antigen is still unknown. The template consisted of bulk tumor genomic DNA, with 600 ng used per sample. Several biopsies were collected from each primary tumor during surgery. They were spaced as far apart as possible within the tumor mass. Curative surgical treatment was performed in patients who had newly diagnosed, untreated non-small cell lung cancer. V was cut by 8 bases and J by 0 bases, with 23 bases left in between. Germline V gives CDR1 LGHDT, CDR2 YNNKEL (reference sequence). This CDR3 has 18 residues. The data were obtained in a study of immune heterogeneity within non-small cell lung tumors. It was with 32 V and 13 J primers that multiplex PCR amplified TCR beta CDR3. TCRdb re-called the multiplex PCR reads with MiXCR, one entry per CDR3 protein. The top ten clones hold over 4% of a sample with more than 14,000 distinct CDR3 sequences, around 28% of them seen once.

Overall study findings and caveats: Recurrence of identical dominant CDR3 beta clonotypes was observed across intrapatient tumor sites, concomitant with site-unique high-frequency clones.

This TCR was recovered from a man aged 35 to 55 with non-small cell lung cancer. Source material: lung tumor tissue. The chain is built from TRBV3-1 and TRBJ1-3; possibly TRBD1 for D (5 bases). For the CDR3, the DNA is TGTGCCAGCCAGAAGACAGCCATCACGATTTCCTCTGGAAACACCATATATTTT. Protein sequence: CASQKTAITISSGNTIYF.